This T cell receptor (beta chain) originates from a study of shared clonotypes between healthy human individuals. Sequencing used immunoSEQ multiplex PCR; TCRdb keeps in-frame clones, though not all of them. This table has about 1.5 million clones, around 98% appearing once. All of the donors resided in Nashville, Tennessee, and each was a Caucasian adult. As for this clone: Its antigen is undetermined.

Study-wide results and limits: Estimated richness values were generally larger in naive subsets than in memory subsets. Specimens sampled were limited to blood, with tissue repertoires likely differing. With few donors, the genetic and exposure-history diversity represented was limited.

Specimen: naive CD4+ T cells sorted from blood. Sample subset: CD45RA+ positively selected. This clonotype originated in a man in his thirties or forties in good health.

This CDR3 is CASRSRWSSYEQYF. The CDR3 nucleotides are TGTGCCAGCAGATCAAGATGGAGCTCCTACGAGCAGTACTTC. This chain links TRBV21-1 with TRBJ2-7; the table's D gene call, TRBD2, was not cross checked with the DNA. TRBV21-1 is assigned pseudogene status. The CDR3 has 14 amino acids.